Shown below are 24 T cell receptor beta chains from a single sample sequenced in a study of monozygotic twins with inflammatory bowel disease. TCRdb re-called the 5' RACE reads, yielding one record per CDR3 amino acid sequence without DNA. This repertoire comprises around 450,000 distinct CDR3 sequences; its ten largest clones make up more than 2%. The specimen was blood. These TCRs come from a human donor with ulcerative colitis or Crohn's disease, or a healthy co-twin of an affected twin (not recorded which).

The chain uses TRBV7-6 and TRBJ2-2; as DNA is missing, the TRBD2 call by TCRdb cannot be tested. The CDR3 runs 17 residues. Germline V gene sequence: CDR1 SGHVS, CDR2 FNYEAQ. CDR3 amino acids: CASSLYGGSTNTGELFF.

The rearrangement joins TRBV18 to TRBJ1-2. CDR3 length equals 16 residues. CDR1 and CDR2 from the germline V gene are KGHSH and LQKENI. CDR3 in amino acids: CASSPPGGGVNYGYTF. The full variable domain, completed using reference TRBV18 and TRBJ1-2, is NAGVMQNPRHLVRRRGQEARLRCSPMKGHSHVYWYRQLPEEGLKFMVYLQKENIIDESGMPKERFSAEFPKEGPSILRIQQVVRGDSAAYFCASSPPGGGVNYGYTFGSGTRLTVV.

The J gene is TRBJ2-7, the V gene TRBV7-9; TCRdb selects TRBD1, and the lack of DNA leaves this call unchecked. This CDR3 is built from 16 residues. Germline CDR1 reads SEHNR; CDR2 reads FQNEAQ (reference sequence). The chain's CDR3 is CASSLASGTEGDEQYF.

The chain couples TRBV9 to TRBJ2-3; the TCRdb D gene call, TRBD1, has no DNA to confirm it. This CDR3 spans 15 amino acids. CDR1 SGDLS and CDR2 YYNGEE come from the germline V gene. This CDR3 is CASSVLGAGTDTRYF.

The chain joins TRBV20-1 to TRBJ2-3; with no DNA, the TCRdb D assignment of TRBD2 cannot be verified. Germline loops: CDR1 DFQATT, CDR2 SNEGSKA (reference sequence). The CDR3 is 18 residues long. This chain's CDR3 is CSARDLPSGRLRADTQYF.

The rearrangement uses TRBV27 and TRBJ2-3; the D call from TCRdb, TRBD2, cannot be confirmed without DNA. Looked up from germline, CDR1 is MNHEY and CDR2 is SMNVEV (reference sequence). This CDR3 comprises 15 residues. CDR3 in amino acids: CASSFTSGVTDTQYF.

The chain carries TRBV6-6 and TRBJ1-2. This CDR3 is built from 12 residues. Germline V gene data show CDR1 as MNHNY and CDR2 as SVGAGI (reference sequence). The CDR3 here is CASATERYGYTF.

This chain joins TRBV7-9 and TRBJ2-7; TCRdb's D call of TRBD1 is untestable without DNA. In germline, CDR1 is SEHNR, CDR2 FQNEAQ (reference sequence). This CDR3 contains 13 residues. The CDR3 region is CASSLMGVTEQYF.

The V call is TRBV11-1, the J call TRBJ1-5. Germline V gives CDR1 SGHAT, CDR2 FQDESV (reference sequence). CDR3 length: 13 residues. Here the CDR3 reads CASSLMGSQPQHF. The full variable domain, completed using reference TRBV11-1 and TRBJ1-5, is EAEVAQSPRYKITEKSQAVAFWCDPISGHATLYWYRQILGQGPELLVQFQDESVVDDSQLPKDRFSAERLKGVDSTLKIQPAELGDSAMYLCASSLMGSQPQHFGDGTRLSIL.

CDR3 sequence reads: CATLTILSTFF. The chain combines TRBV28 with TRBJ1-1. CDR3 length: 11 residues. Per the germline V gene, CDR1 is MDHEN and CDR2 is SYDVKM.

This rearrangement joins TRBV14 to TRBJ2-6; the TRBD1 assignment by TCRdb is unverifiable without DNA. Germline V gene sequence: CDR1 SGHDN, CDR2 FVKESK. CDR3 length: 18 amino acids. CDR3 region: CASSPEPGFFSGANVLTF. The full variable domain, with the rest looked up from reference TRBV14 and TRBJ2-6, is EAGVTQFPSHSVIEKGQTVTLRCDPISGHDNLYWYRRVMGKEIKFLLHFVKESKQDESGMPNNRFLAERTGGTYSTLKVQPAELEDSGVYFCASSPEPGFFSGANVLTFGAGSRLTVL.

The CDR3 here is CASSQDLGRAGANVLTF. The rearrangement links TRBV4-3 to TRBJ2-6. This CDR3 has 17 amino acids. Looked up from germline, CDR1 is LGHNA and CDR2 is YSLEER.

The rearrangement uses TRBV5-1 and TRBJ2-3; absent DNA, TCRdb's TRBD1 call cannot be checked. This CDR3 contains 14 residues. Germline assignment: CDR1 SGHRS and CDR2 YFSETQ. CDR3 region: CASSPSQGADTQYF.

This chain links TRBV18 with TRBJ2-5. The germline V gene encodes CDR1 KGHSH and CDR2 LQKENI. The CDR3 runs to 14 residues. CDR3 amino acids: CASSPQAYQETQYF.

The rearrangement uses TRBV3-1 and TRBJ1-4; as DNA is missing, the TRBD1 call by TCRdb cannot be tested. This CDR3 has 15 amino acids. Germline values: CDR1 LGHDT, CDR2 YNNKEL (reference sequence). This chain's CDR3 is CASSLRQGNGEKLFF.

The CDR3 sequence is CAIRGDSQETQYF. The rearrangement links TRBV10-3 to TRBJ2-5; TCRdb outputs TRBD2, but without DNA this stays unchecked. This CDR3 has 13 amino acids. The germline CDR1 and CDR2 sequences are ENHRY and SYGVKD.

This chain's CDR3 is CASSSGPGRTDTQYF. The chain combines TRBV7-3 with TRBJ2-3; TCRdb reports TRBD1, a call that lacks DNA to check it against. CDR1 is SGHTA, CDR2 FQGTGA, per germline. This CDR3 has 15 residues.

The chain uses TRBV7-2 and TRBJ2-7; there is no DNA to check the TCRdb D call of TRBD2. Germline V gene sequence: CDR1 SGHTA, CDR2 FQGNSA. The CDR3 is 15 residues long. CDR3: CASSLLGGSSSEQYF.

The CDR3: CASSLEQGDQPQHF. The J gene is TRBJ1-5, the V gene TRBV12-3 or TRBV12-4; TCRdb outputs TRBD1, but without DNA this stays unchecked. The CDR3 totals 14 residues.

Here the CDR3 reads CASSSGLAGDGEQFF. The rearrangement uses TRBV7-7 and TRBJ2-1; there is no DNA to check the TCRdb D call of TRBD2. This CDR3 is 15 amino acids long. Germline lookup yields CDR1 SSHAT and CDR2 FNYEAQ (reference sequence). Looking up the rest from reference TRBV7-7 and TRBJ2-1 gives the full variable domain: GAGVSQSPRYKVTKRGQDVTLRCDPISSHATLYWYQQALGQGPEFLTYFNYEAQPDKSGLPSDRFSAERPEGSISTLTIQRTEQRDSAMYRCASSSGLAGDGEQFFGPGTRLTVL.

The rearrangement uses TRBV6-1 and TRBJ1-1; TCRdb names TRBD1, which stays unverified in the absence of DNA. CDR1 and CDR2 (germline): MNHNS, SASEGT. The CDR3 runs 14 residues. The CDR3 region is CASSADIGNTEAFF.

This sequence joins TRBV18 and TRBJ1-1; TCRdb returns TRBD1, unconfirmable since there is no DNA. The CDR3 has 16 amino acids. Germline loops: CDR1 KGHSH, CDR2 LQKENI. This chain's CDR3 is CASSPPSGLENTEAFF.

This chain connects TRBV5-1 to TRBJ1-1; TCRdb outputs TRBD1, but without DNA this stays unchecked. In germline, CDR1 is SGHRS, CDR2 YFSETQ. This CDR3 has 14 residues. CDR3 region: CASSYGGAGTEAFF.

This chain connects TRBV2 to TRBJ2-7; the D gene TCRdb calls, TRBD2, cannot be checked with no DNA. The germline V gene encodes CDR1 SNHLY and CDR2 FYNNEI. CDR3 size: 14 residues. This chain's CDR3 is CASSPTSVAYEQYF.